This passage covers 30 T cell receptor beta chains from one sample sequenced in a study of OX40 agonist ivuxolimab in advanced cancers. Repertoires were generated with immunoSEQ multiplex PCR, while TCRdb's copy carries only in-frame clones and drops some. The repertoire consists of 80,000 to 95,000 clones, with 70% to 90% occurring once and the leading ten covering 0.6% to 0.85%. Sequences were derived from CD4+ or CD8+ T cells sorted from blood, sampled in a trial of the OX40 agonist ivuxolimab. The receptors derive from an adult with an advanced solid tumor such as melanoma, head and neck, liver or kidney cancer.

The CDR3 reads CASSTRGLGTEAFF. The CDR3, as DNA: TGTGCCAGCAGCACGCGGGGCCTTGGGACTGAAGCTTTCTTT. The rearrangement links TRBV7-8 to TRBJ1-1; D perhaps matches TRBD1 (5 bases). The CDR3 sequence is 14 residues long. The germline V gene has CDR1 SGHVS and CDR2 FQNEAQ. V was cut by 5 bases and J by 5 bases, with 15 bases left in between. Complete variable domain (other parts from reference TRBV7-8 and TRBJ1-1): GAGVSQSPRYKVAKRGQDVALRCDPISGHVSLFWYQQALGQGPEFLTYFQNEAQLDKSGLPSDRFFAERPEGSVSTLKIQRTQQEDSAVYLCASSTRGLGTEAFFGQGTRLTVV.

The chain recombines TRBV18 with TRBJ1-6, with TRBD1 matching 10 bases. Germline V gene lookup returns CDR1 KGHSH and CDR2 LQKENI. CDR3 length: 15 amino acids. V shed 3 bases, J shed 7 bases, and the junction held 3 bases outside the gene matches. The CDR3, as DNA: TGTGCCAGCTCACCTCAGGGACAGGGGAATTCACCCCTCCACTTT. Protein product: CASSPQGQGNSPLHF.

The rearrangement joins TRBV13 to TRBJ2-1, with TRBD2 identical over 10 bases. Germline CDR1 PRHDT, CDR2 FYEKMQ (reference sequence). CDR3 length: 18 amino acids. Losses at the gene ends were 3 bases for V and 0 bases for J; bases not matched to a gene: 8. CDR3 loop: CASSFELAGVNSYNEQFF. DNA for the CDR3: TGTGCCAGCAGCTTTGAGCTAGCGGGAGTGAACTCCTACAATGAGCAGTTCTTC.

The CDR3 coding sequence is TGCAGCGTTATAGGACAGTCTGACACTGAAGCTTTCTTT. Translated: CSVIGQSDTEAFF. This rearrangement joins TRBV29-1 to TRBJ1-1, with D tentatively TRBD1 (6 bases). The germline V gene has CDR1 SQVTM and CDR2 ANQGSEA. This CDR3 spans 13 amino acids. Trimming cost V 5 bases and J 3 bases, with 13 bases left between them. Complete variable domain (other parts from reference TRBV29-1 and TRBJ1-1): SAVISQKPSRDICQRGTSLTIQCQVDSQVTMMFWYRQQPGQSLTLIATANQGSEATYESGFVIDKFPISRPNLTFSTLTVSNMSPEDSSIYLCSVIGQSDTEAFFGQGTRLTVV.

J is TRBJ2-1 and V is TRBV5-1; TRBD1 matches 9 bases. The CDR3 spans 13 residues. Per germline, CDR1 SGHRS and CDR2 YFSETQ. The V gene end was trimmed by 8 bases and the J gene end by 6 bases; junction bases not matched to a gene: 6. In nucleotides, the CDR3 is TGCGCCAGTAACAGGGGGCCCTCCAATGAGCAGTTCTTC. It codes for CASNRGPSNEQFF.

The chain joins TRBV7-9 to TRBJ2-5, with 9 bases identical to TRBD1. Germline lookup yields CDR1 SEHNR and CDR2 FQNEAQ (reference sequence). J gave up 1 base and V 0 bases, and 3 bases lay outside the gene matches. The CDR3 runs to 16 residues. The CDR3 loop reads CASSLAGTGTQETQYF. The CDR3 nucleotides read TGTGCCAGCAGCTTAGCCGGGACAGGGACCCAAGAGACCCAGTACTTC.

The chain recombines TRBV25-1 with TRBJ1-6, with unresolved D. The V end was cut by 5 bases, the J end by 2 bases, with 10 bases between. CDR3 length equals 15 residues. Germline V CDR1 and CDR2: MGHDK, SYGVNS. CDR3 bases: TGTGCCAGCAGTCGCGATTTTGCCTATAATTCACCCCTCCACTTT. It specifies CASSRDFAYNSPLHF.

The CDR3 bases are TGCGCCAGCAGCTTCCGGACAGAATCCTACGAGCAGTACTTC. This codes for CASSFRTESYEQYF. The chain has TRBV5-1 and TRBJ2-7; tentative D call: TRBD1 (6 bases). The V gene lost 2 bases and the J gene lost 1 base, with 10 bases spanning the gap. This CDR3 region has 14 residues. The germline CDR1 and CDR2 sequences are SGHRS and YFSETQ.

The chain carries TRBV5-4 and TRBJ2-7; possible D gene TRBD1, 6 bases. The CDR3 loop spans 14 amino acids. Looked up from germline, CDR1 is SGHNT and CDR2 is YYREEE (reference sequence). Trimming pared 4 bases from V and 2 bases from J, leaving 13 bases between. This chain's CDR3 is CASSPRTAPYEQYF. The CDR3 DNA is TGTGCCAGCAGCCCGCGGACAGCTCCCTACGAGCAGTACTTC. Filled out from reference TRBV5-4 and TRBJ2-7, the complete variable domain reads ETGVTQSPTHLIKTRGQQVTLRCSSQSGHNTVSWYQQALGQGPQFIFQYYREEENGRGNFPPRFSGLQFPNYSSELNVNALELDDSALYLCASSPRTAPYEQYFGPGTRLTVT.

The rearrangement uses TRBV30 and TRBJ1-2; weak D call: TRBD1 (6 bases). The V end was cut by 2 bases, the J end by 4 bases, with 14 bases between. CDR3 size: 14 residues. Germline lookup yields CDR1 GTSNPN and CDR2 SVGIG (reference sequence). This chain's CDR3 is CAWSTRAGAYGYTF. The CDR3 nucleotides read TGTGCCTGGAGTACTAGGGCAGGGGCCTATGGCTACACCTTC. The variable domain in full, completed from reference TRBV30 and TRBJ1-2, reads SQTIHQWPATLVQPVGSPLSLECTVEGTSNPNLYWYRQAAGRGLQLLFYSVGIGQISSEVPQNLSASRPQDRQFILSSKKLLLSDSGFYLCAWSTRAGAYGYTFGSGTRLTVV.

J is TRBJ1-1 and V is TRBV6-1; TRBD1 might be the D (6 bases). Germline V gene sequence: CDR1 MNHNS, CDR2 SASEGT. V lost 2 bases to trimming and J lost 3 bases, with 16 bases between them. The CDR3 runs to 16 residues. The CDR3 loop is CASSENQGFIDTEAFF. In nucleotides, the CDR3 is TGTGCCAGCAGTGAAAATCAGGGGTTCATCGACACTGAAGCTTTCTTT.

This rearrangement joins TRBV7-9 to TRBJ2-7, with 13 bases matching TRBD2. The CDR3 loop spans 16 amino acids. Germline-derived CDR1 and CDR2 are SEHNR and FQNEAQ (reference sequence). Trimming took 6 bases from V and 4 from J; bases not matched to a gene: 9. The CDR3 here is CASSSMLLAGGYEQYF. The DNA of the CDR3 is TGTGCCAGCAGTTCCATGTTACTAGCGGGAGGGTACGAGCAGTACTTC.

The chain is built from TRBV30 and TRBJ1-5, with 9 nucleotides matching TRBD1. V gave up 1 base and J gave up 7 bases; unmatched junction bases: 8. CDR3 length: 15 amino acids. CDR1 is GTSNPN, CDR2 SVGIG, per germline (reference sequence). The CDR3 DNA reads as TGTGCCTGGAGTGCAGCTACAGGGGGCCGGCAGCCCCAGCATTTT. It codes for CAWSAATGGRQPQHF.

The chain joins TRBV6-1 to TRBJ1-2; D uncertain. The germline gives CDR1 MNHNS, CDR2 SASEGT. The CDR3 contains 13 residues. The V and J ends lost 6 bases and 2 bases respectively, with 10 bases between them. The CDR3 nucleotides read TGTGCCAGCAGGACGGGGAGCAACTATGGCTACACCTTC. Translating it yields CASRTGSNYGYTF.

This chain uses TRBV11-2 with TRBJ2-3; D might be TRBD1 (5 bases). In germline, CDR1 is SGHAT, CDR2 FQNNGV. Trimming removed 6 bases at V and 1 base at J, with 17 bases between. The CDR3 extends over 16 amino acids. The CDR3 spells CASSRPQGHGTDTQYF. Written as DNA, the CDR3 is TGTGCCAGCAGTCGTCCCCAGGGTCATGGCACAGATACGCAGTATTTT.

CDR3 in DNA: TGTGCCAGTAGTACCAACCGGGACAGGGGATCCTACGAGCAGTACTTC. Its protein is CASSTNRDRGSYEQYF. The V call is TRBV19, the J call TRBJ2-7; 10 nucleotides line up with TRBD1. Trimming at V came to 4 bases and at J to 1 base, leaving 7 bases not matched to a gene. Looked up from germline, CDR1 is LNHDA and CDR2 is SQIVND (reference sequence). The CDR3 is made up of 16 amino acids.

The table lists this clone with a count of one. The V gene is TRBV7-9, the J gene TRBJ1-5; the D is unclear. This CDR3 has 12 residues. Trimming took off 3 bases at V and 5 bases at J, with 5 bases between the two ends. Germline V gives CDR1 SEHNR, CDR2 FQNEAQ (reference sequence). CDR3 nucleotides: TGTGCCAGCAGCTTTACGGATCAGCCCCAGCATTTT. It yields the protein CASSFTDQPQHF.

The gene calls are TRBV7-2 and TRBJ2-3; D may correspond to TRBD1 or TRBD2 (5 bases each). The V gene lost 2 bases and the J gene lost 2 bases, with 17 bases spanning the gap. This CDR3 is built from 17 residues. Germline lookup yields CDR1 SGHTA and CDR2 FQGNSA. The CDR3 loop is CASSLSFGADYTDTQYF. The CDR3 bases are TGTGCCAGCAGCTTAAGTTTCGGGGCAGACTACACAGATACGCAGTATTTT.

The chain has TRBV11-2 and TRBJ2-1, with 12 bases identical to TRBD2. Trimming took 5 bases from V and 0 from J; bases not matched to a gene: 11. CDR3 size: 19 residues. CDR1 and CDR2 from the germline V gene are SGHAT and FQNNGV. The CDR3 DNA reads TGTGCCAGCAGCCCTCGGTTGGCTAGCGGGGGGGCCTCCTACAATGAGCAGTTCTTC. As protein: CASSPRLASGGASYNEQFF.

The J gene is TRBJ2-7, the V gene TRBV5-6, with D perhaps TRBD2 (5 bases). Germline values: CDR1 SGHDT, CDR2 YYEEEE. The CDR3 sequence is 16 residues long. Between the trimmed V and J ends, which lost 0 bases and 4 bases, there was a span of 17 bases. The CDR3 loop reads CASSLGDRLATYEQYF. Written as DNA, the CDR3 is TGTGCCAGCAGCTTGGGCGATCGGCTAGCTACGTACGAGCAGTACTTC.

This rearrangement joins TRBV11-3 to TRBJ2-1; D perhaps matches TRBD2 (7 bases). Germline V gene data show CDR1 as SGHNT and CDR2 as YENEEA. Trimming stripped 5 bases from V and 9 bases from J, with 20 bases between. The CDR3 extends over 15 amino acids. This CDR3 reads CASSPVGGASGEQFF. CDR3 coding DNA: TGTGCCAGCAGCCCAGTAGGGGGGGCATCGGGTGAGCAGTTCTTC.

The chain recombines TRBV25-1 with TRBJ2-1; TRBD2 matches at 11 bases. In germline, CDR1 is MGHDK, CDR2 SYGVNS. Trimming at V came to 4 bases and at J to 7 bases, leaving 6 bases not matched to a gene. This CDR3 has 15 residues. The CDR3 sequence is CASSASLAGVNEQFF. CDR3 nucleotides: TGTGCCAGCAGTGCCTCACTAGCGGGAGTAAATGAGCAGTTCTTC.

The rearrangement joins TRBV19 to TRBJ2-4; D is unresolved. Germline assignment: CDR1 LNHDA and CDR2 SQIVND (reference sequence). V was cut by 3 bases and J by 4 bases, with 13 bases left in between. The CDR3 consists of 15 residues. Written as DNA, the CDR3 is TGTGCCAGTAGTATCCGTCTGGCAACGAAAAACATTCAGTACTTC. This codes for CASSIRLATKNIQYF. Looking up the rest from reference TRBV19 and TRBJ2-4 gives the full variable domain: DGGITQSPKYLFRKEGQNVTLSCEQNLNHDAMYWYRQDPGQGLRLIYYSQIVNDFQKGDIAEGYSVSREKKESFPLTVTSAQKNPTAFYLCASSIRLATKNIQYFGAGTRLSVL.

The rearrangement uses TRBV19 and TRBJ1-5; 9 bases are shared with TRBD1. Germline V gene sequence: CDR1 LNHDA, CDR2 SQIVND (reference sequence). Trimming at V came to 5 bases and at J to 7 bases, leaving 15 bases not matched to a gene. The CDR3 length is 17 residues. The CDR3 region has the DNA TGTGCCAGTAGTTTCTACCGGTTACAGGGGGCGCGGCAGCCCCAGCATTTT. Encoded protein: CASSFYRLQGARQPQHF. The whole variable domain, remainder taken from reference TRBV19 and TRBJ1-5, is DGGITQSPKYLFRKEGQNVTLSCEQNLNHDAMYWYRQDPGQGLRLIYYSQIVNDFQKGDIAEGYSVSREKKESFPLTVTSAQKNPTAFYLCASSFYRLQGARQPQHFGDGTRLSIL.

This chain links TRBV30 with TRBJ1-2; TRBD1 matches 9 bases. The germline V gene encodes CDR1 GTSNPN and CDR2 SVGIG (reference sequence). V gave up 3 bases and J gave up 5 bases; unmatched junction bases: 4. There are 13 residues in the CDR3. The CDR3 DNA follows: TGTGCCTGGAGGACAGGGGGAAGTTATGGCTACACCTTC. Its translation: CAWRTGGSYGYTF.

V gene TRBV7-2 combines with J gene TRBJ2-5; D is perhaps TRBD1 (5 bases). The CDR3 is 13 amino acids. CDR1 and CDR2 from the germline V gene are SGHTA and FQGNSA. V was trimmed by 5 bases and J by 3 bases, leaving 10 bases between them. The CDR3, as DNA: TGTGCCAGCAGCATATCCAGGGAAGAGACCCAGTACTTC. Translation gives CASSISREETQYF.

The CDR3 nucleotides read TGTGCCAGCACCCGATCCCGGGGGATCACCTACGAGCAGTACTTC. Protein product: CASTRSRGITYEQYF. The chain is built from TRBV6-6 and TRBJ2-7, with TRBD2 as a possible D gene (6 bases). The CDR3 extends over 15 amino acids. Germline V lookup: CDR1 MNHNY, CDR2 SVGAGI (reference sequence). The germline V and J ends were trimmed by 7 bases and 2 bases, with 18 bases remaining between them.

V is TRBV7-2 and J is TRBJ1-2, with D tentatively TRBD1 (6 bases). The CDR3 has 15 residues. Germline CDR1 reads SGHTA; CDR2 reads FQGNSA. Trimming took 5 bases from V and 2 from J, leaving 15 bases between them. Written as DNA, the CDR3 is TGTGCCAGCAGCCCAGCGGGGGGGCGAAACTATGGCTACACCTTC. This gives the protein CASSPAGGRNYGYTF.

The rearrangement uses TRBV5-4 and TRBJ2-1; D might be TRBD1 (6 bases). The length of the CDR3 is 15 residues. Trimming stripped 0 bases from V and 6 bases from J, with 13 bases between. Germline V gene lookup returns CDR1 SGHNT and CDR2 YYREEE (reference sequence). The CDR3 nucleotides read TGTGCCAGCAGCTTGGGACAGGCGGTAGGCAATGAGCAGTTCTTC. Its translation is CASSLGQAVGNEQFF.

V and J are TRBV18 and TRBJ2-1; TRBD2 aligns across 7 bases. The CDR3 is made up of 14 amino acids. With V trimmed by 0 bases and J by 6 bases, 2 bases remained unmatched. Germline lookup yields CDR1 KGHSH and CDR2 LQKENI. CDR3 residues: CASSPPASGNEQFF. The DNA for the CDR3 is TGTGCCAGCTCACCACCGGCTAGCGGCAATGAGCAGTTCTTC.